This T cell receptor (beta chain) was retrieved from a study of blood T cells in healthy people across ages. A second roughly 6 to 12 cycle PCR used barcoded and J-beta primers. TCRdb passed the 5' RACE reads through MiXCR, listing each CDR3 protein once. The sample consists of 1.5 million to 2 million distinct CDR3 sequences, about two fifths of them appearing once. The V and J ends lost 7 bases and 10 bases respectively, with 12 bases between them. From germline, CDR1 is KGHDR and CDR2 SFDVKD. The CDR3 runs 11 residues. This TCR was sampled from a human donor in good health. The sequencing input was blood. J is TRBJ1-1 and V is TRBV24-1; D is possibly TRBD1 (5 bases). The DNA for the CDR3 is TGTGCCACCAGAGACGCTGGGGGAGCTTTCTTT. Translation gives CATRDAGGAFF.